Below, 15 T cell receptor beta chains from the same sample are listed, as sequenced in a study of T cell responses to AZD1222 COVID-19 vaccine. Libraries were prepared by immunoSEQ multiplex PCR; TCRdb keeps only in-frame clonotypes and omits some of them. This table holds 110,000 to 150,000 clones, about nine tenths found once. The specimen was peripheral blood, collected 28 days after the second AZD1222 dose. These receptors were collected from an adult who received the AZD1222 COVID-19 vaccine.

The rearrangement uses TRBV5-6 and TRBJ2-7, with D perhaps assigned TRBD1 or TRBD2 (7 bases each). The CDR3 runs 15 residues. Germline assignment: CDR1 SGHDT and CDR2 YYEEEE. Trimming took 3 bases from V and 2 from J, leaving 15 bases between them. The DNA for the CDR3 is TGTGCCAGCAGCTCCCGACAGGGAGGGACCTACGAGCAGTACTTC. It encodes CASSSRQGGTYEQYF.

The table lists this clone with a count of one. This sequence joins TRBV7-6 and TRBJ2-5; TRBD1 matches at 11 bases. Germline CDR1 SGHVS, CDR2 FNYEAQ. V gave up 5 bases and J gave up 4 bases; unmatched junction bases: 9. The CDR3 has 16 amino acids. DNA of the CDR3: TGTGCCAGCAGCGCGACCGGGACAGGGGGTGGAGAGACCCAGTACTTC. Translated: CASSATGTGGGETQYF. The full variable domain, with the rest looked up from reference TRBV7-6 and TRBJ2-5, is GAGVSQSPRYKVTKRGQDVALRCDPISGHVSLYWYRQALGQGPEFLTYFNYEAQQDKSGLPNDRFSAERPEGSISTLTIQRTEQRDSAMYRCASSATGTGGGETQYFGPGTRLLVL.

The chain's CDR3 is CASSRTGGQPQHF. The CDR3 DNA is TGTGCCAGCAGCCGAACAGGGGGCCAGCCCCAGCATTTT. The J gene is TRBJ1-5, the V gene TRBV7-8, with 9 bases aligning to TRBD1. The CDR3 spans 13 residues. Germline V gives CDR1 SGHVS, CDR2 FQNEAQ. Trimming cost V 5 bases and J 7 bases; bases outside gene matches: 3.

The chain links TRBV7-2 to TRBJ1-2; 7 bases match TRBD1. After removal of 5 bases from V and 1 base from J, the junction contained 10 bases not matched to a gene. Looked up from germline, CDR1 is SGHTA and CDR2 is FQGNSA. The CDR3 loop spans 16 amino acids. CDR3 nucleotides: TGTGCCAGCAGCACCCGGACAGGCGGAATTAACTATGGCTACACCTTC. Translation gives CASSTRTGGINYGYTF.

The chain employs TRBV29-1 and TRBJ1-1; a possible D gene is TRBD1 (6 bases). This CDR3 is built from 11 residues. The germline V and J ends were trimmed by 4 bases and 6 bases, with 9 bases remaining between them. Germline CDR1 SQVTM, CDR2 ANQGSEA. Here the CDR3 reads CSVGGAPEAFF. CDR3 nucleotide sequence: TGCAGCGTTGGGGGGGCGCCTGAAGCTTTCTTT.

The chain joins TRBV2 to TRBJ2-7, with D unresolved. CDR3 length: 11 amino acids. CDR1 is SNHLY and CDR2 is FYNNEI in the germline V gene. V was clipped by 4 bases and J by 3 bases, with 4 bases between them. The CDR3: CASSAVYEQYF. For the CDR3, the DNA is TGTGCCAGCAGTGCCGTCTACGAGCAGTACTTC.

The rearrangement uses TRBV7-2 and TRBJ1-2; D ambiguous. The CDR3 runs to 12 residues. Trimming stripped 4 bases from V and 4 bases from J, with 7 bases between. Germline CDR1 SGHTA, CDR2 FQGNSA. This chain's CDR3 is CASSSVVYGYTF. CDR3 DNA: TGTGCCAGCAGCTCAGTAGTCTATGGCTACACCTTC.

The V call is TRBV20-1, the J call TRBJ1-5; D uncertain. Trimming removed 1 base at V and 4 bases at J, with 2 bases between. The CDR3 runs 11 residues. Germline values: CDR1 DFQATT, CDR2 SNEGSKA (reference sequence). Here the CDR3 DNA reads TGCAGTGCTAGAGCGAATCAGCCCCAGCATTTT. Its translation: CSARANQPQHF.

The V and J genes are TRBV19 and TRBJ2-1, with 13 bases lining up with TRBD2. This CDR3 is 16 amino acids long. CDR1 is LNHDA and CDR2 is SQIVND in the germline V gene (reference sequence). V gave up 4 bases and J gave up 7 bases; unmatched junction bases: 7. The CDR3 protein is CASSKGGTSGKNEQFF. For the CDR3, the DNA is TGTGCCAGTAGTAAAGGGGGGACTAGCGGGAAAAATGAGCAGTTCTTC.

In its sample, this clone was seen once. This chain joins TRBV7-2 and TRBJ2-1; D might be TRBD2 (5 bases). The CDR3 covers 13 residues. V shed 5 bases and J shed 9 bases, with 14 bases lying between them. CDR1 and CDR2 (germline): SGHTA, FQGNSA. CDR3 nucleotide sequence: TGTGCCAGCAGCACCAATAGGGAGACTGAGCAGTTCTTC. Translating it yields CASSTNRETEQFF. Using reference TRBV7-2 and TRBJ2-1 for the parts outside the CDR3, the full variable domain is GAGVSQSPSNKVTEKGKDVELRCDPISGHTALYWYRQSLGQGLEFLIYFQGNSAPDKSGLPSDRFSAERTGGSVSTLTIQRTQQEDSAVYLCASSTNRETEQFFGPGTRLTVL.

The chain recombines TRBV11-3 with TRBJ2-1; no clear D gene. V lost 3 bases, J lost 8 bases, and 8 bases lay in between. CDR1 and CDR2 (germline): SGHNT, YENEEA. This CDR3 is 12 amino acids long. The CDR3 loop reads CASSLGDHEQFF. The CDR3, as DNA: TGTGCCAGCAGCTTGGGTGACCATGAGCAGTTCTTC.

This chain uses TRBV5-6 with TRBJ1-5; 8 nucleotides line up with TRBD1. The V and J ends lost 3 bases and 7 bases, in that order; junction bases with no gene match: 6. Germline CDR1 reads SGHDT; CDR2 reads YYEEEE. The CDR3 is made up of 14 amino acids. The CDR3, as DNA: TGTGCCAGCAGCTCTGGACAGGGTGGCCAGCCCCAGCATTTT. It yields the protein CASSSGQGGQPQHF.

The V and J genes are TRBV5-1 and TRBJ1-3; D remains ambiguous. The length of the CDR3 is 16 residues. The V gene lost 0 bases and the J gene lost 3 bases, with 13 bases spanning the gap. Germline CDR1 reads SGHRS; CDR2 reads YFSETQ. CDR3 in DNA: TGCGCCAGCAGCTTGGAACGGCAGGCCCGTGGAAACACCATATATTTT. Amino acids: CASSLERQARGNTIYF.

This clone was seen only once. V gene TRBV6-5 combines with J gene TRBJ2-3; TRBD2 is a possible D gene (6 bases). Trimming took off 10 bases at V and 1 base at J, with 15 bases between the two ends. CDR1 MNHEY and CDR2 SVGAGI come from the germline V gene. The CDR3 has 14 residues. The CDR3 coding sequence is TGTGCCACCCGGAGGGGCGGGGGCACAGATACGCAGTATTTT. This translates into CATRRGGGTDTQYF.

This clone came up once. This sequence joins TRBV29-1 and TRBJ1-4; TRBD1 might be the D (5 bases). The CDR3 has 15 amino acids. Between the trimmed V and J ends, which lost 0 bases and 3 bases, there was a span of 11 bases. Germline CDR1 and CDR2: SQVTM and ANQGSEA. CDR3 residues: CSVEDVGGPNEKLFF. As DNA, the CDR3 is TGCAGCGTTGAAGATGTGGGGGGACCTAATGAAAAACTGTTTTTT.